The TCR beta chain under discussion was sequenced for a study of CD8 T cell repertoires and HIV-1 epitope variants. Study in general: Controls were a CMV, EBV and flu pool, Ebola AY9, and no peptide. Separate from the cultures, 1M uncultured T cells served as baseline.

Trimming took 6 bases from V and 1 from J; bases not matched to a gene: 4. Germline assignment: CDR1 MNHEY and CDR2 SMNVEV (reference sequence). The CDR3 sequence is 15 residues long. In this sample, this clone turned up a few times. The protocol was immunoSEQ multiplex PCR, while the TCRdb copy is restricted to in-frame clones and leaves out a portion. The profile covers about 90,000 clones, with around 67% appearing a single time and roughly 26% taken by the ten largest. The chain links TRBV27 to TRBJ2-5, with 11 bases matching TRBD2. This TCR derives from a male donor with HIV. Specimen: uncultured baseline CD8+ T cells from peripheral blood mononuclear cells (PBMCs). As DNA, the CDR3 is TGTGCCAGCAGCTTAGCGGGGGGGACCCAAGAGACCCAGTACTTC. Amino acids: CASSLAGGTQETQYF.